These 21 T cell receptor beta chains came from one sample sequenced in a study of blood T cell repertoires in COVID-19. Assay: immunoSEQ multiplex PCR; the TCRdb copy retains only in-frame clones and omits some. In the table there are 300,000 or so clones, 90% of which are singletons. Sequences were obtained from peripheral blood. The receptors shown here come from a woman between 40 and 50 years old with acute or convalescent COVID-19.

The chain joins TRBV6-1 to TRBJ2-3; 8 bases agree with TRBD1. CDR1 and CDR2 from the germline V gene are MNHNS and SASEGT. V gave up 2 bases and J gave up 4 bases; unmatched junction bases: 5. This CDR3 region has 15 residues. CDR3 DNA sequence: TGTGCCAGCAGTGAAACCAGGACAGGGCCAGATACGCAGTATTTT. Translation: CASSETRTGPDTQYF.

This clone was seen a single time. This chain connects TRBV14 to TRBJ2-1, with TRBD2 matching 8 bases. The V gene end was trimmed by 8 bases and the J gene end by 6 bases; junction bases not matched to a gene: 6. The CDR3 totals 13 residues. Looked up from germline, CDR1 is SGHDN and CDR2 is FVKESK. The DNA of the CDR3 is TGTGCCAGCTCCCGGGGGGGGTCCAATGAGCAGTTCTTC. This sequence encodes CASSRGGSNEQFF. The full variable domain, completed using reference TRBV14 and TRBJ2-1, is EAGVTQFPSHSVIEKGQTVTLRCDPISGHDNLYWYRRVMGKEIKFLLHFVKESKQDESGMPNNRFLAERTGGTYSTLKVQPAELEDSGVYFCASSRGGSNEQFFGPGTRLTVL.

The chain couples TRBV18 to TRBJ1-5; D unclear. This CDR3 is built from 15 residues. The V and J ends lost 5 bases and 4 bases respectively, with 15 bases between them. CDR1 and CDR2 from the germline V gene are KGHSH and LQKENI. The CDR3 protein is CASSLSAGSNQPQHF. CDR3 nucleotides: TGTGCCAGCTCATTATCCGCGGGTAGTAATCAGCCCCAGCATTTT.

This sequence joins TRBV7-8 and TRBJ1-1, with a possible D match to TRBD1 (5 bases). Germline V gene sequence: CDR1 SGHVS, CDR2 FQNEAQ. The V and J ends lost 5 bases and 1 base respectively, with 20 bases between them. The CDR3 has 17 amino acids. This chain's CDR3 is CASSTSRVLGRNTEAFF. CDR3 nucleotides: TGTGCCAGCAGCACTAGCAGGGTTCTAGGCCGGAACACTGAAGCTTTCTTT.

The CDR3 loop reads CASSNGGGNQPQHF. In DNA, the CDR3 is TGTGCCAGCAGCAACGGGGGGGGCAATCAGCCCCAGCATTTT. The J gene is TRBJ1-5, the V gene TRBV28; D possibly corresponds to TRBD1 (5 bases). The germline V and J ends were trimmed by 6 bases and 2 bases, with 11 bases remaining between them. Germline CDR1 and CDR2: MDHEN and SYDVKM. The CDR3 is 14 amino acids.

V and J are TRBV19 and TRBJ1-2; D unresolved. Germline-derived CDR1 and CDR2 are LNHDA and SQIVND (reference sequence). With 5 bases removed from V and 2 bases from J, the gap between germline ends came to 15 bases. The CDR3 contains 15 residues. This CDR3 reads CASSSLDRGNYGYTF. The CDR3 DNA sequence: TGTGCCAGTAGTTCCCTAGACCGAGGGAACTATGGCTACACCTTC.

This clone was seen a single time. The CDR3 does not close with the conserved phenylalanine or tryptophan, likely indicating a read error. The limits of the CDR3 on the DNA are not certain, so only TCRdb's listed CDR3 is given. The V call is TRBV6-4, the J call TRBJ1-5; the table's D call TRBD1 went unverified against the DNA. The CDR3 extends over 16 residues, inclusive of both ends. Germline V gives CDR1 MRHNA, CDR2 SNTAGT. The CDR3 region is CASRQGAPQLDVVLFG.

The chain uses TRBV12-2 and TRBJ1-5; TRBD1, the D gene given by the table, was not confirmed from the DNA. TRBV12-2 is given as a pseudogene. The CDR3 length is 17 residues. CDR3 DNA sequence: TGTGCAAGTCGCTTAAGACCGGGACAGGGGGGCGATCAGCCCCAGCATTTT. Residues: CASRLRPGQGGDQPQHF.

As DNA, the CDR3 is TGTGCCAGCAGCGCATCGGGGGGAACAACTAATGAAAAACTGTTTTTT. As protein: CASSASGGTTNEKLFF. The J gene is TRBJ1-4, the V gene TRBV7-2, with D tentatively TRBD1 (5 bases). Germline V gene data show CDR1 as SGHTA and CDR2 as FQGNSA. The CDR3 length is 16 residues. Trimming cost V 5 bases and J 0 bases, with 13 bases left between them.

The chain combines TRBV5-1 with TRBJ2-3; perhaps TRBD2 as D (7 bases). The CDR3 is made up of 16 amino acids. Per germline, CDR1 SGHRS and CDR2 YFSETQ. V dropped 2 bases and J dropped 0 bases, with 13 bases sitting between them. In DNA form, the CDR3 reads TGCGCCAGCAGCTTTGGGCGGGGGCCCAGCACAGATACGCAGTATTTT. This translates into CASSFGRGPSTDTQYF.

This clone has only one observation. The V gene is TRBV24-1, the J gene TRBJ2-3; 8 nucleotides agree with TRBD1. CDR1 and CDR2 from the germline V gene are KGHDR and SFDVKD. The CDR3 loop spans 16 amino acids. The trim removed 2 bases at V and 8 bases at J, leaving 11 bases unmatched. The CDR3 sequence is CATSDSRGPHTGTQYF. The CDR3 DNA sequence: TGTGCCACCAGTGATTCCAGGGGGCCGCACACGGGTACGCAGTATTTT.

This clone was detected only a few times. V gene TRBV5-5 combines with J gene TRBJ1-1; D is unresolved. The V gene's germline CDR1 is SGHKS and CDR2 YYEKEE (reference sequence). V was shortened by 4 bases and J by 1 base, with 11 bases between the two germline ends. This CDR3 has 14 residues. The CDR3 sequence is CASSPHLANTEAFF. The CDR3 DNA sequence: TGTGCCAGCAGCCCCCATTTGGCGAACACTGAAGCTTTCTTT.

This chain's CDR3 is CASSIEGGWETQYF. CDR3 nucleotides: TGTGCCAGTAGTATAGAAGGGGGCTGGGAGACCCAGTACTTC. The J gene is TRBJ2-5, the V gene TRBV19; the match to TRBD1 covers 7 bases. The CDR3 covers 14 residues. The ends lost 0 bases at V and 5 bases at J; junction bases unmatched: 3. Germline loops: CDR1 LNHDA, CDR2 SQIVND (reference sequence).

This chain uses TRBV6-5 with TRBJ2-7; D is possibly TRBD2 (6 bases). The CDR3 extends over 12 amino acids. The germline V and J ends were trimmed by 6 bases and 9 bases, with 15 bases remaining between them. CDR1 and CDR2 from the germline V gene are MNHEY and SVGAGI. CDR3 DNA: TGTGCCAGCAGATCCCCCGGGACTGGGCAGTACGTC. This gives the protein CASRSPGTGQYV.

The V gene is TRBV10-3, the J gene TRBJ2-7; 7 bases agree with TRBD1. Trimming cost V 4 bases and J 2 bases; bases outside gene matches: 5. Germline values: CDR1 ENHRY, CDR2 SYGVKD. The CDR3 spans 14 residues. The CDR3 DNA sequence: TGTGCCATCAGTGGGGACAGTCTGACCTACGAGCAGTACGTC. Protein product: CAISGDSLTYEQYV.

This clone was detected only once. This chain links TRBV10-1 with TRBJ1-5, with a tentative D call TRBD1 (6 bases). Germline V CDR1 and CDR2: WNHNN, SYGVQD (reference sequence). Between the trimmed V and J ends, which lost 8 bases and 5 bases, there was a span of 10 bases. There are 12 residues in the CDR3. The CDR3 protein is CASGAGDQPQHF. The CDR3 nucleotides read TGCGCCAGCGGGGCAGGGGATCAGCCCCAGCATTTT.

This rearrangement joins TRBV19 to TRBJ1-5, with 8 bases fitting TRBD1. The V gene's germline CDR1 is LNHDA and CDR2 SQIVND (reference sequence). The CDR3 loop spans 17 amino acids. Losses at the gene ends were 7 bases for V and 2 bases for J; bases not matched to a gene: 13. In nucleotides, the CDR3 is TGTGCCAGTACTATGTGGACAGGGCTCGTGGGCAATCAGCCCCAGCATTTT. It codes for CASTMWTGLVGNQPQHF.

V usage is TRBV30 and J usage is TRBJ2-3; 8 nucleotides agree with TRBD2. The germline CDR1 and CDR2 sequences are GTSNPN and SVGIG (reference sequence). After removal of 0 bases from V and 6 bases from J, the junction contained 8 bases not matched to a gene. This CDR3 contains 15 residues. The CDR3 sequence is CAWSVGGAPRDTQYF. In DNA form, the CDR3 reads TGTGCCTGGAGTGTCGGGGGGGCGCCCCGGGATACGCAGTATTTT.

The genes are TRBV14 and TRBJ1-2; D remains unclear. The V gene's germline CDR1 is SGHDN and CDR2 FVKESK. This CDR3 is built from 15 residues. Trimming removed 4 bases from V and 2 bases from J, with 14 bases in between. CDR3 amino acids: CASSPFSQPNYGYTF. In DNA, the CDR3 is TGTGCCAGCAGCCCCTTTAGCCAGCCGAACTATGGCTACACCTTC.

This clone was observed once. V usage is TRBV6-1 and J usage is TRBJ1-2, with unresolved D. Germline CDR1 MNHNS, CDR2 SASEGT. The CDR3 is 13 amino acids. The V gene lost 2 bases and the J gene lost 6 bases, with 10 bases spanning the gap. For the CDR3, the DNA is TGTGCCAGCAGTGAAATTTGGGCCAATGGCTACACCTTC. This sequence encodes CASSEIWANGYTF.

This chain connects TRBV5-1 to TRBJ1-2; 8 bases line up with TRBD1. Looked up from germline, CDR1 is SGHRS and CDR2 is YFSETQ. The CDR3 has 15 residues. The trim removed 0 bases at V and 6 bases at J, leaving 7 bases unmatched. CDR3 protein: CASSLAPDREDGYTF. The DNA of the CDR3 is TGCGCCAGCAGCTTGGCCCCGGACAGGGAGGATGGCTACACCTTC.